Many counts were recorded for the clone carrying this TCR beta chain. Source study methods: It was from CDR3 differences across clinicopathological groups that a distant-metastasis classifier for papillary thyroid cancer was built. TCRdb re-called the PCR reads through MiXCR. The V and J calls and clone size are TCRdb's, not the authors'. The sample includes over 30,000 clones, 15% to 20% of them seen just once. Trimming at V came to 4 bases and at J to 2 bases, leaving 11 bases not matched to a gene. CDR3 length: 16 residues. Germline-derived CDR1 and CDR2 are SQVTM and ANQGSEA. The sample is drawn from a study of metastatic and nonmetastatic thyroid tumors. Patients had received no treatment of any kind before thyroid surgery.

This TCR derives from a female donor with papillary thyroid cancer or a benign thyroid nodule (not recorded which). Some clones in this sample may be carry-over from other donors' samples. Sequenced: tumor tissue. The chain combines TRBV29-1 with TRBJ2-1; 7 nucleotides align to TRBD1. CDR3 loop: CSVGKRRDSAYNEQFF. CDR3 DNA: TGCAGCGTTGGAAAGCGACGGGACAGTGCCTACAATGAGCAGTTCTTC.